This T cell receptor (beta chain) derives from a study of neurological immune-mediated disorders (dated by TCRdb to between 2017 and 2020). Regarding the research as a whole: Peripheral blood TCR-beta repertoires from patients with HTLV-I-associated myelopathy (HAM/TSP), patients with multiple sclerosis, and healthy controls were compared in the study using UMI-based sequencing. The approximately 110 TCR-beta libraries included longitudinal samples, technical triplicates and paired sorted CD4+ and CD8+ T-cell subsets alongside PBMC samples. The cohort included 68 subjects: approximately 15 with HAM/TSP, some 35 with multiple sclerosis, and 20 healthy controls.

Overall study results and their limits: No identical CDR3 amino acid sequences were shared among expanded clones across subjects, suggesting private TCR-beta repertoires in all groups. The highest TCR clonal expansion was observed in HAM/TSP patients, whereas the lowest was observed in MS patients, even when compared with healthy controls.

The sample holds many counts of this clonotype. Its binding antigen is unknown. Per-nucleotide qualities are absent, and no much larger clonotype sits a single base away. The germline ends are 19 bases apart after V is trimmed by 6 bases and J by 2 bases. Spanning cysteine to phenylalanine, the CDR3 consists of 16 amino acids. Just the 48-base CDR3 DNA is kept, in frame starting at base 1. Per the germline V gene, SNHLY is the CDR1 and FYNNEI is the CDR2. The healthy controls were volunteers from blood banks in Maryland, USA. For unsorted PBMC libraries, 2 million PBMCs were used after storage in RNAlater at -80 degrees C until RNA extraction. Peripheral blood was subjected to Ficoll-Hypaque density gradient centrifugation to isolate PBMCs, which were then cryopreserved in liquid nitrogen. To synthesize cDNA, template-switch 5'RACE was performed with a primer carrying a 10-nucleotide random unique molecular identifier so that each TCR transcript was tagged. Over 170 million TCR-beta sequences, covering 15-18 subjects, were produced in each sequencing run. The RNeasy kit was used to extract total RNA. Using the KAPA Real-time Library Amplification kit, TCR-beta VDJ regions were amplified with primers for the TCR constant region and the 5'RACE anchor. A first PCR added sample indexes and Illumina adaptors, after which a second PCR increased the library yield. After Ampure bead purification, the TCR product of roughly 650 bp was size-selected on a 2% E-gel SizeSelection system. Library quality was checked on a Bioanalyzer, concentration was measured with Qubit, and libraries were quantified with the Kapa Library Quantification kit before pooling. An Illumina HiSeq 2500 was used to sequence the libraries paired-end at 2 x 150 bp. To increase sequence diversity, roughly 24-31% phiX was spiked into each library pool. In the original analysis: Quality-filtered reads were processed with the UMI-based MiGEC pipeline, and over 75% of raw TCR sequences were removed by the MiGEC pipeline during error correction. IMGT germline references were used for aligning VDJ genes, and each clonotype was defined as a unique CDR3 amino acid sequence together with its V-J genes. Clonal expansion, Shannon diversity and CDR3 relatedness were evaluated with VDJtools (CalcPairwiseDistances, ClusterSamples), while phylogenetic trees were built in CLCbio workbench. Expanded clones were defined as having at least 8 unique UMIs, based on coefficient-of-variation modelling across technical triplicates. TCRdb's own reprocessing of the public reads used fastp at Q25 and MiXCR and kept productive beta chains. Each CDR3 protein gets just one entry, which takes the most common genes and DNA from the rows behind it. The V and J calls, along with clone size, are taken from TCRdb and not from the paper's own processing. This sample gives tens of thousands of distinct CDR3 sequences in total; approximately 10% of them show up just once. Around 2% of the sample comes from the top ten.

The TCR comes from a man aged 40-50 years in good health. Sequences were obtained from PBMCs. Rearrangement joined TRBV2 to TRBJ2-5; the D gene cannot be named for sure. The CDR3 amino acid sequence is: CASRDQEPYLQETQYF. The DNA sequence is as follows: TGTGCCAGCAGAGATCAAGAACCATACCTTCAAGAGACCCAGTACTTC.